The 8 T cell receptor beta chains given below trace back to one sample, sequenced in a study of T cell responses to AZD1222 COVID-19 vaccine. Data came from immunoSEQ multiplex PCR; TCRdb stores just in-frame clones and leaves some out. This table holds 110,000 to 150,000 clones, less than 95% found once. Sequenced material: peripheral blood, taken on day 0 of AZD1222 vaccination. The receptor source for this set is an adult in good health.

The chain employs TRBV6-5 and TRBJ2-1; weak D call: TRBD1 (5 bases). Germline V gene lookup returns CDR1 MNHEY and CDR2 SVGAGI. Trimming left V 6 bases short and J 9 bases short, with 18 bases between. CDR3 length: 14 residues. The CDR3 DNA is TGTGCCAGCAGCATCGGACCAGTAGGGGCTGAGCAGTTCTTC. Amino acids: CASSIGPVGAEQFF.

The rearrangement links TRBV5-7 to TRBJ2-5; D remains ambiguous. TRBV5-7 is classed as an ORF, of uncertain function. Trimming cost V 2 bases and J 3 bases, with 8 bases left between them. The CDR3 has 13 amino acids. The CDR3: CASSFHWKETQYF. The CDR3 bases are TGTGCCAGCAGCTTCCACTGGAAAGAGACCCAGTACTTC.

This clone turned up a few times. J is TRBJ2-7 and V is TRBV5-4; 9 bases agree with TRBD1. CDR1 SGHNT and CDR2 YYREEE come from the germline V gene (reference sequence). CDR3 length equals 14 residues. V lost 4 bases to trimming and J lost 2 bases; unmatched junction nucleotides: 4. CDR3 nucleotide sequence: TGTGCCAGCAGCCAGGACAGGGGACCCTACGAGCAGTACTTC. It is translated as CASSQDRGPYEQYF.

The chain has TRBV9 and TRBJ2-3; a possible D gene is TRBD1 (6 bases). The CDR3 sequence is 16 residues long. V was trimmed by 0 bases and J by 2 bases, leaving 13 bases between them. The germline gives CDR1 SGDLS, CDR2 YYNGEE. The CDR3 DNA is TGTGCCAGCAGCGTAGTCGGGGTGGGGGCCACAGATACGCAGTATTTT. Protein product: CASSVVGVGATDTQYF.

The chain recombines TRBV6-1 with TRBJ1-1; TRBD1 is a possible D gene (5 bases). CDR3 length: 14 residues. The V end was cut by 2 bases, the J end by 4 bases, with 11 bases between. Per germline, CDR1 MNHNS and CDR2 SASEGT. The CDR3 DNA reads TGTGCCAGCAGTGAACTGGGGCTGCCCACTGAAGCTTTCTTT. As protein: CASSELGLPTEAFF.

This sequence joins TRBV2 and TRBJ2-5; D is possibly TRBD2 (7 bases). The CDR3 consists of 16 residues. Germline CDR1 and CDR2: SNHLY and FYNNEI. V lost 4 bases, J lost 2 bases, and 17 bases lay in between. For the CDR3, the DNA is TGTGCCAGCAGTGGGCAGGGGACTACCCCACAAGAGACCCAGTACTTC. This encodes CASSGQGTTPQETQYF.

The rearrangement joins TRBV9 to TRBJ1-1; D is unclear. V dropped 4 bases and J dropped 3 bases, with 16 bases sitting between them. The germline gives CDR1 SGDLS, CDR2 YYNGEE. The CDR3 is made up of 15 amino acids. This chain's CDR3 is CASSTPALSDTEAFF. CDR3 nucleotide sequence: TGTGCCAGCAGCACCCCCGCCCTGAGCGACACTGAAGCTTTCTTT.

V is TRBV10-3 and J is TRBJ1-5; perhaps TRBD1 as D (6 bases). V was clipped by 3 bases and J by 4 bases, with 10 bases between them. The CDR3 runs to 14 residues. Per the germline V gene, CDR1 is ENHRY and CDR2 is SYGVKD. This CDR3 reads CAISDSRGNQPQHF. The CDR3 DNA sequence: TGTGCCATCAGTGACTCGAGGGGGAATCAGCCCCAGCATTTT.